Detailed here is one T cell receptor (beta chain). This entry comes from a study of blood T cell repertoires in COVID-19. On the study more broadly: PBMCs, B-cell-depleted T cells, or T cells provided the cDNA or gDNA that made up the material.

Looked up from germline, CDR1 is ENHRY and CDR2 is SYGVKD. Unmatched junction bases numbered 16, after V lost 4 bases and J lost 5 bases. This CDR3 contains 19 residues. Two negative PCRs, clearance, or symptom resolution were required of recovered Cohort 3 donors. In the source study's methods: From reference gene primer amplification, estimates of nucleated cell counts were derived. Assay used: immunoSEQ multiplex PCR; TCRdb lists only in-frame clones, some missing. The D gene and trimming were derived from the DNA, and the V and J assignments and clone size from that table. The sample shows about 300,000 clones, 80% to 90% of them seen only once.

Sequenced: PBMCs or T cells enriched from blood (not recorded which). J is TRBJ2-1 and V is TRBV10-3; 11 nucleotides align to TRBD2. The TCR was taken from a man aged 25 to 40 who had recovered from COVID-19. CDR3 nucleotide sequence: TGTGCCATCAGTGCTTTTTCCCCGGGACTAGCGGACTACAACAATGAGCAGTTCTTC. Amino acids: CAISAFSPGLADYNNEQFF.